This T cell receptor (beta chain) was sequenced for a study of T cells after posttransplantation cyclophosphamide listed by TCRdb under 2016. The study in broad terms: Using TRB sequencing, the study followed how the T cell repertoire rebuilt after myeloablative bone marrow transplantation with posttransplantation cyclophosphamide given as GVHD prophylaxis. Antigen receptor sequencing covered samples from a few dozen PTCy-treated patients and 16 of their related bone marrow donors. Blood from every one of the roughly 30 PTCy patients who had 1-year posttransplant specimens underwent TRB sequencing. Up to 3 additional blood samples from 2 to 5.2 years after transplant were also TRB-sequenced in 3 patients, as was pretransplant blood from 4 patients. TRA and TRB clonality were tightly correlated in 10 or so samples, so subsequent TCR analyses focused on TRB only. Public TRB sequences were queried against a database of over 3,600 sequences associated with responses to pathogens, tumor antigens, self-antigens and alloantigens. The study at large found these results: The TRB repertoires of T cells infiltrating skin or the GI tract showed only limited overlap with the TRB repertoires found in blood. Donor-recipient similarity was low at 1-2 months but rose over the first year, and later blood repertoires were often dominated by donor CD8+ memory clones. Across the 45 to 55 patients, TRB clonality was highly associated with recipient CMV seropositivity and CMV reactivation, and diversity with PTCy was similar to that in the CNI/methotrexate controls.

TRB sequencing was run on genomic DNA with either the immunoSEQ assay at survey resolution or the hsTCRB kit. Per the authors' processing: The immunoSEQ software handled the initial read processing, while the LymphoSeq R package was used for the repertoire analyses. Clonality was calculated as 1 minus normalized Shannon entropy, and the Gini coefficient was also calculated for each TRB dataset. Phenotypes of unsorted samples were inferred by mapping TRB sequences from sorted subsets of the recipient or donor onto unsorted samples of the same recipient. Drawn from immuneACCESS, this table holds only the in-frame rearrangements with V and J called that TCRdb kept. Clones are partly lost; checked studies trace under half to an unresolved V gene and leave the rest unexplained. The V and J calls and the clone size are those of that table, but D and trimming were determined from the DNA. The table for this sample lists about 5,700 clones, none of them counted only once. About 25% of the sample is held by the ten biggest clonotypes.

This clone was seen many times. It has no known antigen specificity. Base qualities are missing; no much larger clone stands one base away. The germline V gene encodes CDR1 SGHTA and CDR2 FQGNSA. V and J lose 6 bases and 1 base, and a span of 9 bases separates them. From cysteine to phenylalanine, the CDR3 is 13 amino acids long. Only the CDR3 DNA is retained, 39 bases long and in frame from the first base. The treatment or condition label of this sample denotes: high-dose cyclophosphamide on days +3 and +4 as single-agent GVHD prophylaxis. Busulfan and fludarabine conditioning, a related or unrelated marrow graft, and cyclophosphamide on days +3 and +4 were given to PTCy patients. The PTCy-treated patients were drawn from a prospective, multi-institutional clinical trial. Mononuclear cells from peripheral blood and bone marrow were separated by Ficoll-Hypaque density centrifugation and then cryopreserved.

Sequenced here: PBMCs, sampled roughly 380 days after allogeneic stem cell transplant with posttransplant cyclophosphamide. The V and J segments used are TRBV7-2 and TRBJ1-1; the D gene remains uncertain. This TCR derives from a male patient aged 55 to 70 who received an allogeneic stem cell transplant from a related donor, was CMV-positive, and had acute GVHD only. It is possible that, after a transplant, some T cells come from the graft donor. The nucleotide sequence is given as TGTGCCAGCAGACCCACCAGGAACACTGAAGCTTTCTTT. This encodes CASRPTRNTEAFF.